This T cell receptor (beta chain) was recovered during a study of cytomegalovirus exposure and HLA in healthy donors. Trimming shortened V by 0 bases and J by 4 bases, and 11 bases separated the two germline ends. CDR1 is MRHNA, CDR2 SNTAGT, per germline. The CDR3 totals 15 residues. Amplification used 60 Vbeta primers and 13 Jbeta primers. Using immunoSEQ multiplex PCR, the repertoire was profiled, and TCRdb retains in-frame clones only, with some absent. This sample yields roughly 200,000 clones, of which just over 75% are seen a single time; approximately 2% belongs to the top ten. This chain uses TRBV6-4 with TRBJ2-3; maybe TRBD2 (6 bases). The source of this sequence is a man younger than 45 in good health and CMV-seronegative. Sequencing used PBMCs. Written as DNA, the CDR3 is TGTGCCAGCAGTGACTCGAGTAGCGGAGCAGATACGCAGTATTTT. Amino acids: CASSDSSSGADTQYF.